This T cell receptor beta chain stems from a study of T cells in Graves' hyperthyroidism and ophthalmopathy. Study summary: At initial diagnosis, before any treatment had begun, peripheral blood was obtained.

Hyperthyroidism had been newly diagnosed in patients aged 18 to 65, and its duration was under 2 months. Extraction of PBMCs used around 9.6 ml of fresh peripheral blood. Trimming removed 1 base from V and 1 base from J, with 12 bases in between. The CDR3 runs 16 residues. Looked up from germline, CDR1 is LGHDT and CDR2 is YNNKEL (reference sequence). What was amplified from RNA transcripts were TCR beta CDR3 regions. An initial round of RT-PCR targeting the TCR CDR3 relied on the HTBI primer set. One entry per CDR3 protein results from TCRdb running MiXCR on the multiplex PCR reads. This sample has roughly 740,000 distinct CDR3 sequences, with over 15% found just once. Notes on the study in general: A median about 6.2 months before onset, the model predicted ophthalmopathy.

Points on this clonotype: The target antigen is unknown.

Sequencing input: blood. The clonotype originates from a young man with Graves' hyperthyroidism. The chain recombines TRBV3-1 with TRBJ2-3; D perhaps matches TRBD1 (5 bases). As DNA, the CDR3 is TGTGCCAGCAGCCAAGGAGGCGGACACCGCACAGATACGCAGTATTTT. Translated, it gives CASSQGGGHRTDTQYF.